This T cell receptor beta chain was captured by sequencing in a study of T cell repertoires in cytomegalovirus infection. Study at large: Indications came from public TCR beta signatures; they pointed to CMV infection and to a matching HLA type.

With regard to this clonotype: The antigen remains undetermined.

Findings and limits, study-wide: HLA-C-restricted CMV-specific TCR beta clonotypes prevailed in the ex vivo response.

TCRdb passed the reads through MiXCR, listing each CDR3 protein once. Here the sample spans under 300,000 distinct CDR3 sequences, approximately 15% being singletons. This CDR3 contains 15 residues. CDR1 is LGHNT and CDR2 is FRNRAP in the germline V gene. Trimming shortened V by 0 bases and J by 7 bases, and 10 bases separated the two germline ends. The TCR originated in a human donor in good health (CMV status not recorded). Some clones in this sample may be carry-over from other donors' samples. This chain uses TRBV12-5 with TRBJ1-6; weak D call: TRBD1 (6 bases). Specimen: CD8+ T cells from PBMCs. CDR3 amino acids: CASGLVTGINSPLHF. For the CDR3, the DNA is TGTGCTAGTGGTTTGGTTACAGGGATCAATTCACCCCTCCACTTT.